This T cell receptor beta chain is from a study of T cell responses to AZD1222 COVID-19 vaccine. V lost 4 bases and J lost 3, with 12 bases in between. There are 14 residues in the CDR3. Germline V gene data show CDR1 as SGHAT and CDR2 as FQNNGV. Measured with immunoSEQ multiplex PCR; TCRdb has only the in-frame clones, and not every one. The table includes nearly 200,000 clones, approximately 93% detected once. This clone was counted ten times or more. This chain joins TRBV11-2 and TRBJ1-2; D is unresolved. Sample: peripheral blood, taken 28 days after the second AZD1222 dose. This clonotype was sampled from an adult who received the AZD1222 COVID-19 vaccine. The CDR3 region has the DNA TGTGCCAGCAGCTCCATACGGGGTGACTATGGCTACACCTTC. As protein: CASSSIRGDYGYTF.